This T cell receptor (beta chain) came from a study of cytomegalovirus exposure and HLA in healthy donors. Broader study findings: Reports indicate that TCR beta sequences accurately predicted the HLA-A and HLA-B alleles of most subjects.

It was with 60 Vbeta and 13 Jbeta primers that the PCR ran. Profiled with immunoSEQ multiplex PCR; TCRdb holds only in-frame clones, not every one. The table lists approximately 110,000 clones, 55% to 65% of them singletons. In germline, CDR1 is SGHDT, CDR2 YYEEEE. The CDR3 runs 12 residues. Germline trimming cut 4 bases from V and 8 bases from J; bases unmatched to any gene: 5. Remarks on this clone: Its target is unknown.

This chain connects TRBV5-6 to TRBJ1-2; TRBD1 matches 7 bases. The receptor was derived from a man aged 25 to 40 in good health and CMV-seropositive. The sample comprised PBMCs. The CDR3 reads CASSTRGYGYTF. In DNA, the CDR3 is TGTGCCAGCAGCACCAGGGGGTACGGCTACACCTTC.